Presented here are 14 T cell receptor beta chains from one specimen sequenced in a study of cytomegalovirus exposure and HLA in healthy donors. Primers for the PCR totalled 60 Vbeta and 13 Jbeta. The protocol was immunoSEQ multiplex PCR, while the TCRdb copy is restricted to in-frame clones and leaves out a portion. Found here are 95,000 to 150,000 clones, approximately 78% of them singletons; the top ten hold about 1%. The specimen was PBMCs. The receptor source for this set is a woman in her twenties or thirties in good health and CMV-seronegative.

This clone was seen only once. The rearrangement uses TRBV18 and TRBJ2-5; a possible D gene is TRBD1 (6 bases). Looked up from germline, CDR1 is KGHSH and CDR2 is LQKENI. This CDR3 has 14 amino acids. Trimming removed 2 bases at V and 1 base at J, with 8 bases between. CDR3 nucleotide sequence: TGTGCCAGCTCACCAATGGACAGCCAAGAGACCCAGTACTTC. This codes for CASSPMDSQETQYF.

This clone was counted a single time. The rearrangement links TRBV5-1 to TRBJ2-3; D is possibly TRBD1 (9 bases). Deletions cut 4 bases from V and 4 bases from J, with 22 bases between. This CDR3 is 17 amino acids long. Germline V gives CDR1 SGHRS, CDR2 YFSETQ. Written as DNA, the CDR3 is TGCGCCAGCAGCCTGACGGGGGGGGGACAGGGCGCAGATACGCAGTATTTT. This encodes CASSLTGGGQGADTQYF.

The V call is TRBV5-1, the J call TRBJ1-3, with 8 bases aligning to TRBD1. V lost 1 base and J lost 2; bases outside the gene matches: 17. Germline-derived CDR1 and CDR2 are SGHRS and YFSETQ. This CDR3 contains 20 residues. Written as DNA, the CDR3 is TGCGCCAGCAGCTTGTTGGACAGGACAGGGCCCAAGTCACCTGGAAACACCATATATTTT. Protein: CASSLLDRTGPKSPGNTIYF.

This clone was picked up one time. This sequence joins TRBV19 and TRBJ2-3; D unresolved. The V gene's germline CDR1 is LNHDA and CDR2 SQIVND (reference sequence). V was cut by 4 bases and J by 0 bases, with 8 bases left in between. The CDR3 consists of 14 residues. The CDR3, as DNA: TGTGCCAGTAGTAGCCAGTTAAGCACAGATACGCAGTATTTT. It specifies CASSSQLSTDTQYF.

V is TRBV7-3 and J is TRBJ2-1, with 7 nucleotides matching TRBD1. The CDR3 spans 17 residues. The V gene's germline CDR1 is SGHTA and CDR2 FQGTGA. With 5 bases clipped from V and 5 bases from J, the junction kept 15 bases outside the gene matches. The CDR3 here is CASSPSRGQGSHNEQFF. The CDR3 coding sequence is TGTGCCAGCAGCCCAAGTAGGGGGCAAGGCTCACACAATGAGCAGTTCTTC.

The V and J genes are TRBV7-2 and TRBJ1-3; D is unclear. V was clipped by 2 bases and J by 2 bases, with 10 bases between them. Per the germline V gene, CDR1 is SGHTA and CDR2 is FQGNSA. This CDR3 comprises 15 residues. In nucleotides, the CDR3 is TGTGCCAGCAGCTTATTAGTAAGCACTGGAAACACCATATATTTT. Its protein is CASSLLVSTGNTIYF.

The rearrangement joins TRBV5-1 to TRBJ1-2; D is possibly TRBD1 (5 bases). Trimming took off 0 bases at V and 9 bases at J, with 6 bases between the two ends. Germline-derived CDR1 and CDR2 are SGHRS and YFSETQ. The CDR3 totals 11 residues. The CDR3 nucleotides read TGCGCCAGCAGCTTGGAGGGGAGCTACACCTTC. Translating gives CASSLEGSYTF.

The chain carries TRBV10-3 and TRBJ1-2, with D possibly TRBD1 on 6 matching bases. From germline, CDR1 is ENHRY and CDR2 SYGVKD. Between the trimmed V and J ends, which lost 11 bases and 7 bases, there was a span of 20 bases. This CDR3 is 13 amino acids long. This CDR3 is CAAAGEVRPGYTF. In DNA form, the CDR3 reads TGTGCCGCAGCAGGGGAAGTCCGCCCTGGCTACACCTTC.

The chain is built from TRBV6-5 and TRBJ2-3; 8 bases match TRBD2. The junction had 3 bases not matched to a gene; V was cut back by 0 bases and J by 1 base. Germline V CDR1 and CDR2: MNHEY, SVGAGI. CDR3 length: 16 residues. This CDR3 is CASSYSRGGGTDTQYF. The DNA for the CDR3 is TGTGCCAGCAGTTACTCTCGGGGGGGCGGCACAGATACGCAGTATTTT.

The gene calls are TRBV11-3 and TRBJ2-7; D unresolved. V lost 0 bases to trimming and J lost 1 base, with 13 bases between them. Looked up from germline, CDR1 is SGHNT and CDR2 is YENEEA. This CDR3 contains 16 residues. For the CDR3, the DNA is TGTGCCAGCAGCTTAGATCCAGCCCCTAGATCCTACGAGCAGTACTTC. Its protein is CASSLDPAPRSYEQYF.

The chain couples TRBV19 to TRBJ1-6; D may be TRBD1 (5 bases). V shed 4 bases and J shed 4 bases, with 5 bases lying between them. The CDR3 spans 13 residues. The germline gives CDR1 LNHDA, CDR2 SQIVND (reference sequence). In nucleotides, the CDR3 is TGTGCCAGTAGTACAGGGTATAATTCACCCCTCCACTTT. As protein: CASSTGYNSPLHF.

The chain couples TRBV11-3 to TRBJ1-1, with 9 positions matching TRBD1. The length of the CDR3 is 13 residues. Germline loops: CDR1 SGHNT, CDR2 YENEEA. The trim removed 4 bases at V and 6 bases at J, leaving 3 bases unmatched. CDR3 in DNA: TGTGCCAGCAGCTCAAGGACAGGGGCTGAAGCTTTCTTT. Translating gives CASSSRTGAEAFF.

The chain has TRBV7-3 and TRBJ2-5; the D gene is possibly TRBD1 (6 bases). V lost 0 bases, J lost 1 base, and 12 bases lay in between. Germline-derived CDR1 and CDR2 are SGHTA and FQGTGA. The CDR3 has 16 residues. The CDR3 bases are TGTGCCAGCAGCTTAACGGGTCAGGGGCTCCAAGAGACCCAGTACTTC. This gives the protein CASSLTGQGLQETQYF.

The gene calls are TRBV6-1 and TRBJ2-7; possibly TRBD2 for D (6 bases). The CDR3 is 12 residues long. V lost 0 bases and J lost 7, with 7 bases in between. Germline assignment: CDR1 MNHNS and CDR2 SASEGT. For the CDR3, the DNA is TGTGCCAGCAGTGAAGCTGCGGGAGAGCAGTACTTC. As protein: CASSEAAGEQYF.